The rows below give T cell receptor beta chains drawn from one sample of a study of shared clonotypes between healthy human individuals. The method was immunoSEQ multiplex PCR; TCRdb's version includes in-frame clones alone and lacks a portion of them. Among about 980,000 clones, about 80% were seen once, and the ten largest hold 1.5%. Sequenced material: memory CD4+ T cells sorted from blood. All receptors come from a man between 18 and 35 years old in good health. Both conserved end residues are part of each CDR3. D genes are given only for firm matches. Some rows mark clone size as missing; the rest say once, few, many or name a class of expanded clone.

TRBV11-3,TRBJ2-2,-,few,TGTGCCAGCAGCCAGTTATTCACCGGGGAGCTGTTTTTT,CASSQLFTGELFF
TRBV6-1,TRBJ2-2,-,-,TGTGCCAGCATTATGGAACAGGGGGGGACCGGGGAGCTGTTTTTT,CASIMEQGGTGELFF
TRBV29-1,TRBJ1-2,-,-,TGCAGCGTTGCAAAAACCGAGACAGGCCGTTCGGGCTACACCTTC,CSVAKTETGRSGYTF
TRBV10-3,TRBJ1-2,TRBD1,-,TGTGCCATCAGAGTCACCCAGGGGGCCTATGGCTACACCTTC,CAIRVTQGAYGYTF
TRBV5-4,TRBJ2-2,-,once,TGTGCCAGCAGCCCAACATCGGGGCCCGGGGAGCTGTTTTTT,CASSPTSGPGELFF
TRBV7-2,TRBJ2-5,TRBD2,-,TGTGCCAGCACCCCCCAGCGGGGGGCCTGGGAGACCCAGTACTTC,CASTPQRGAWETQYF
TRBV5-1,TRBJ2-2,TRBD2,few,TGCGCCAGCAGCCTAGGGACTAGCGGGAGGGCCCGTTCGTTCGGGGAGCTGTTTTTT,CASSLGTSGRARSFGELFF
TRBV9,TRBJ2-5,-,-,TGTGCCAGCAGCGTAGGTCCAGTTCAAGAGACCCAGTACTTC,CASSVGPVQETQYF
TRBV2,TRBJ2-7,-,-,TGTGCCAGCAGTGAAGGAGGACTAAAGGGCCACGAGCAGTACTTC,CASSEGGLKGHEQYF
TRBV6-1,TRBJ1-5,TRBD1,-,TGTGCCAGCAGTGAAGACAGGGGGGCTGGGCAGCCCCAGCATTTT,CASSEDRGAGQPQHF
TRBV10-3,TRBJ1-2,-,once,TGTGCCATCAGACCAGGGGCCCTCACTCACTATGGCTACACCTTC,CAIRPGALTHYGYTF
TRBV2,TRBJ2-3,-,few,TGTGCCAGCAACATTAGGGCAGATACGCAGTATTTT,CASNIRADTQYF
TRBV7-9,TRBJ1-1,TRBD1,-,TGTGCCAGCAGCTTCTACGACAGGGGCCCCACTGAAGCTTTCTTT,CASSFYDRGPTEAFF
TRBV18,TRBJ1-3,-,-,TGTGCCAGCTCACCTACAGGAGTTGGAAACACCATATATTTT,CASSPTGVGNTIYF
TRBV19,TRBJ1-2,-,-,TGTGCCAGTAGTCCCGGGGGGTATCCGGACTCTGGCTACACCTTC,CASSPGGYPDSGYTF
TRBV15,TRBJ2-7,-,once,TGTGCCACCAGCAGGTCCGATCGGGAGCAGTACTTC,CATSRSDREQYF
TRBV19,TRBJ2-1,TRBD2,few,TGTGCCAGTAGTCCAACGCGACTAGCGGGGGGATCCTACAATGAGCAGTTCTTC,CASSPTRLAGGSYNEQFF
TRBV6-1,TRBJ1-2,-,-,TGTGCCAGCAGTGAATCCCTCGATGGCTACACCTTC,CASSESLDGYTF